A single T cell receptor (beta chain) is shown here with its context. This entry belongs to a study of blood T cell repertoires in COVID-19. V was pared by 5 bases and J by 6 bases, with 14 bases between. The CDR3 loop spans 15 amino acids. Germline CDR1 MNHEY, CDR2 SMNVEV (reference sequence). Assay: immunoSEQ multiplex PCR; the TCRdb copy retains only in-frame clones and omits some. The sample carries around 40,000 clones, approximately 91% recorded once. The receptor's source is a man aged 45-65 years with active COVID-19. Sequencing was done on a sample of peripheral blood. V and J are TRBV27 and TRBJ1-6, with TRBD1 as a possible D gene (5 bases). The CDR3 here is CASSVWGQGNSPLHF. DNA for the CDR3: TGTGCCAGCAGTGTCTGGGGCCAGGGTAATTCACCCCTCCACTTT.